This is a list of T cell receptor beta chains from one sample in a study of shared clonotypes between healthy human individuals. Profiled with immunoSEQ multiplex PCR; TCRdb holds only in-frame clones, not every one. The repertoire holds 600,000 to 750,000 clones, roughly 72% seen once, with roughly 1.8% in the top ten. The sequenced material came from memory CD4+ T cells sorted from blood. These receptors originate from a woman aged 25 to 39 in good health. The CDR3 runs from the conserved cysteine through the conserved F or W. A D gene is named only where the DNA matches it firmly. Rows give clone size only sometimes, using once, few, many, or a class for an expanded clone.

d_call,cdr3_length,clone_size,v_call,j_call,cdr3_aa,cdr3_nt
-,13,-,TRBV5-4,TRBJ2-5,CASSPAAGETQYF,TGTGCCAGCAGTCCGGCTGCAGGGGAGACCCAGTACTTC
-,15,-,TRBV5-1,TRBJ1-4,CASSPPLGGDEKLFF,TGCGCCAGCAGCCCGCCGTTGGGGGGAGATGAAAAACTGTTTTTT
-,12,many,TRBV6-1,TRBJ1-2,CASSEGAYGYTF,TGTGCCAGCAGTGAGGGGGCCTATGGCTACACCTTC
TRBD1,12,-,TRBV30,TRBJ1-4,CAWGTEDEKLFF,TGTGCCTGGGGGACAGAAGATGAAAAACTGTTTTTT
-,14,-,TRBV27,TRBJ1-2,CASHSWSNANGYTF,TGTGCCAGCCACAGTTGGTCGAACGCGAATGGCTACACCTTC
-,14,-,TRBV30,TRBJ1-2,CAWSRGRRFYGYTF,TGTGCCTGGAGTCGGGGGCGGCGGTTCTATGGCTACACCTTC
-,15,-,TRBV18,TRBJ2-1,CASSPQRAAYNEQFF,TGTGCCAGCTCACCACAGCGGGCGGCCTACAATGAGCAGTTCTTC
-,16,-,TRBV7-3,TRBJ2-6,CASSILPNSGANVLTF,TGTGCCAGCAGCATACTACCCAACTCTGGGGCCAACGTCCTGACTTTC
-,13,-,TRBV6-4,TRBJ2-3,CASGGGSTDTQYF,TGTGCCAGCGGAGGGGGGAGCACAGATACGCAGTATTTT
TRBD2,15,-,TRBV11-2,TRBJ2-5,CASSPRLAAQETQYF,TGTGCCAGCAGCCCTAGACTAGCGGCACAAGAGACCCAGTACTTC
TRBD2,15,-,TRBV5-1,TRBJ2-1,CASSLTSGILGEQFF,TGCGCCAGCAGCTTAACTAGCGGGATTTTGGGTGAGCAGTTCTTC
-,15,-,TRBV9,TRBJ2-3,CASSVELRNTDTQYF,TGTGCCAGCAGCGTAGAGCTGCGGAACACAGATACGCAGTATTTT
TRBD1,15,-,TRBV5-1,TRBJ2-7,CASSPYRGNSYEQYF,TGCGCCAGCAGCCCATACAGGGGGAATTCCTACGAGCAGTACTTC
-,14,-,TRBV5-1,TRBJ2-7,CASSLLSTGLEQYF,TGCGCCAGCAGCTTGTTAAGTACAGGGCTCGAGCAGTACTTC
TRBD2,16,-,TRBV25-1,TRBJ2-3,CASSGKTSGSGNTQYF,TGTGCCAGCAGTGGGAAGACTAGCGGGAGTGGTAATACGCAGTATTTT
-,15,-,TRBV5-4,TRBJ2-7,CASSPNIGSVGKQYF,TGTGCCAGCAGCCCCAATATCGGCAGCGTTGGCAAGCAGTACTTC
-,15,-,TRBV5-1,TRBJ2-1,CASSLSSAGYNEQFF,TGCGCCAGCAGCTTGAGCTCGGCAGGCTACAATGAGCAGTTCTTC
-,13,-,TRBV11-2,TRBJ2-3,CASSGAYTDTQYF,TGTGCCAGCAGTGGCGCCTACACAGATACGCAGTATTTT
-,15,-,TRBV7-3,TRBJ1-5,CASSLGAGRNQPQHF,TGTGCCAGCAGCTTAGGCGCAGGCCGCAATCAGCCCCAGCATTTT
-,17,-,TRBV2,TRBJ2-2,CASRLGVGTLNTGELFF,TGTGCCAGCAGGCTGGGAGTAGGGACTCTGAACACCGGGGAGCTGTTTTTT
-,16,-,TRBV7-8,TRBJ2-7,CASLLAGPSISSEQYF,TGTGCCAGCCTCCTTGCAGGGCCTAGTATATCAAGCGAGCAGTACTTC
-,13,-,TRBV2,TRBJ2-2,CASTPVATGELFF,TGTGCCAGCACCCCCGTGGCCACCGGGGAGCTGTTTTTT
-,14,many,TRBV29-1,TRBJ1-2,CSGGDRLINYGYTF,TGCAGCGGGGGCGACAGACTCATTAACTATGGCTACACCTTC
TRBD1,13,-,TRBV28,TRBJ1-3,CASAGGVRDTIYF,TGTGCCAGCGCAGGGGGTGTGCGGGACACCATATATTTT
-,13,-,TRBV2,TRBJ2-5,CASSVSQRETQYF,TGTGCCAGCAGTGTGTCACAACGAGAGACCCAGTACTTC
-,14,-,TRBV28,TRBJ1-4,CASSSPGRGEKLFF,TGTGCCAGCAGTAGCCCTGGCCGGGGCGAAAAACTGTTTTTT
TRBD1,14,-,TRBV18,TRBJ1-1,CASSSETGMTEAFF,TGTGCCAGCTCAAGCGAGACAGGGATGACTGAAGCTTTCTTT
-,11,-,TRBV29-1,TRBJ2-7,CSVDSGYEQYF,TGCAGCGTTGACTCTGGCTACGAGCAGTACTTC
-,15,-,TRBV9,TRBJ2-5,CASSGRSVARETQYF,TGTGCCAGCAGCGGAAGGTCGGTTGCCCGGGAGACCCAGTACTTC
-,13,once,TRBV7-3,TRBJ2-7,CASSYGPTYEQYF,TGTGCCAGCAGCTATGGGCCGACCTACGAGCAGTACTTC
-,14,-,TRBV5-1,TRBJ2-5,CASSRDSQEETQYF,TGCGCCAGCAGCCGGGACTCGCAAGAAGAGACCCAGTACTTC
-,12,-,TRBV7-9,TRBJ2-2,CASSLRPGELFF,TGTGCCAGCAGCTTAAGACCCGGGGAGCTGTTTTTT
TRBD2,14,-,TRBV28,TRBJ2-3,CASSLSGRSDTQYF,TGTGCCAGCAGCCTCAGCGGGAGATCAGATACGCAGTATTTT
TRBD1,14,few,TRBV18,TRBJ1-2,CASTWDREVGGYTF,TGTGCCAGCACATGGGACAGGGAGGTAGGAGGCTACACCTTC
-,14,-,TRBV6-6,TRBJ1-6,CASSYRTENSPLHF,TGTGCCAGCAGTTACAGGACAGAGAATTCACCCCTCCACTTT
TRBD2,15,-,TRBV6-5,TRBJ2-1,CATREERDSYNEQFF,TGTGCCACCAGAGAGGAGCGGGACTCCTACAATGAGCAGTTCTTC
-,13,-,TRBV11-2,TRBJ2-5,CASSLVTLETQYF,TGTGCCAGCAGCTTAGTAACTCTAGAGACCCAGTACTTC
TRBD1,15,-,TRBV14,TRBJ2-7,CASSQLGQGAYEQYF,TGTGCCAGCAGCCAATTGGGACAGGGAGCCTACGAGCAGTACTTC
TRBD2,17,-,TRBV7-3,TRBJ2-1,CASSLGLTSGSNNEQFF,TGTGCCAGCAGCTTAGGCCTCACTAGCGGGAGTAACAATGAGCAGTTCTTC
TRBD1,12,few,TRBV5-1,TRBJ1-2,CASSKDRGGYTF,TGCGCCAGCAGCAAGGACAGGGGAGGCTACACCTTC
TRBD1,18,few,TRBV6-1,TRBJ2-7,CASSGVPGQGRRTYEQYF,TGTGCCAGCAGTGGAGTCCCGGGACAGGGAAGAAGGACCTACGAGCAGTACTTC
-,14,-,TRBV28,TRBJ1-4,CASSSGTQKEKLFF,TGTGCCAGCAGCTCCGGGACCCAGAAGGAAAAACTGTTTTTT
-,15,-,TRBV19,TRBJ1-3,CASSRDVSSGNTIYF,TGTGCCAGTAGTCGCGACGTTAGTTCGGGAAACACCATATATTTT
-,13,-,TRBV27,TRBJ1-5,CASSPGRDQPQHF,TGTGCCAGCAGTCCAGGGAGGGATCAGCCCCAGCATTTT
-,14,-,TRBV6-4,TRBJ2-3,CASSDLAHTDTQYF,TGTGCCAGCAGTGACTTGGCCCACACAGATACGCAGTATTTT
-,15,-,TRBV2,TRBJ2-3,CASSPLTSGTDTQYF,TGTGCCAGCAGTCCGTTGACTTCCGGCACAGATACGCAGTATTTT
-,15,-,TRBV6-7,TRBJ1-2,CASSYPRHDYYGYTF,TGTGCCAGCAGTTACCCCCGGCACGATTACTATGGCTACACCTTC
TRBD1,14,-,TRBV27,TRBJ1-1,CASAMTGVDTEAFF,TGTGCCAGCGCTATGACAGGGGTAGACACTGAAGCTTTCTTT
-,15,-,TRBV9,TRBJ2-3,CASSVIRLGADTQYF,TGTGCCAGCAGCGTAATCAGACTGGGGGCAGATACGCAGTATTTT
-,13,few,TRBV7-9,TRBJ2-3,CASSLGFADTQYF,TGTGCCAGCAGCTTAGGATTCGCAGATACGCAGTATTTT
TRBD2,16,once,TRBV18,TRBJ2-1,CASSPRGLAEGNEQFF,TGTGCCAGCTCACCCCGCGGACTAGCGGAGGGGAATGAGCAGTTCTTC
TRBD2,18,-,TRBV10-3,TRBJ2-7,CAISDPTSGRENSYEQYF,TGTGCCATCAGTGACCCGACTAGCGGGAGGGAGAACTCCTACGAGCAGTACTTC